The entry below describes one T cell receptor beta chain. What it binds is not known. Vbeta (60) and Jbeta (13) primers were used in the PCR. Sequencing used immunoSEQ multiplex PCR; TCRdb keeps in-frame clones, though not all of them. This table holds some 150,000 clones, around 81% found once. These data belong to a study of cytomegalovirus exposure and HLA in healthy donors. There are 15 residues in the CDR3. The ends were cut back, 6 bases at V and 2 bases at J, with 17 bases in the middle. Germline values: CDR1 SGHVS, CDR2 FQNEAQ. The study's findings and limits: CMV antigen specificity of a few CMV-associated chains was confirmed in vitro. Relative to equally common others, HLA-associated TCR beta chains showed greater clonal expansion in a later analysis. Many donors shared some public TCRs, even though most TCR sequences were rare. Within the data, a cluster of highly shared sequence variants was likely a sequencing artifact.

This sequence originates from a woman aged 50 to 60 in good health and CMV-seronegative. The chain uses TRBV7-8 and TRBJ2-7; TRBD1 might be the D (6 bases). Input material: PBMCs. In DNA, the CDR3 is TGTGCCAGCAGTTCAACCGGGACACCTACCTACGAGCAGTACTTC. This sequence encodes CASSSTGTPTYEQYF.